Many counts were recorded for the clone carrying this T cell receptor beta chain. As yet, its antigen is unknown. The CDR3 spans 14 residues. Germline-derived CDR1 and CDR2 are KGHDR and SFDVKD. J was trimmed by 3 bases and V by 9 bases; bases with no gene match: 8. The data were taken from a study of T cells in Graves' hyperthyroidism and ophthalmopathy. From RNA transcripts, TCR beta CDR3 regions were amplified. The HTBI primer set served for first-round RT-PCR of the TCR CDR3. One entry per CDR3 protein results from TCRdb running MiXCR on the multiplex PCR reads. Of approximately 400,000 distinct CDR3 sequences listed, more than 20% are singletons. General study results and limits: Most thyroid clonotypes expanded above 0.001 appeared in blood too.

This clonotype was obtained from a middle-aged man with Graves' hyperthyroidism. The sample taken for sequencing was blood. The chain has TRBV24-1 and TRBJ2-5; 8 bases are shared with TRBD1. CDR3 sequence (DNA): TGTGCCACCGCCCAGGACAGGGTGGAAGAGACCCAGTACTTC. This sequence encodes CATAQDRVEETQYF.